A single sample is the source of the 29 T cell receptor beta chains below, sequenced in a study of blood T cell repertoires in COVID-19. The method was immunoSEQ multiplex PCR; TCRdb's version includes in-frame clones alone and lacks a portion of them. Among about 80,000 clones listed, 65% to 85% were seen once. Source material: peripheral blood. Source of these receptors: a man in his sixties with active or convalescent COVID-19.

This clone was recorded a few times. The chain joins TRBV9 to TRBJ2-3; 13 bases map to TRBD2. From germline, CDR1 is SGDLS and CDR2 YYNGEE. V gave up 3 bases and J gave up 0 bases; unmatched junction bases: 7. This CDR3 region has 18 residues. DNA for the CDR3: TGTGCCAGCAGCGCGACTAGCGGGGGGCCTCCTAGCACAGATACGCAGTATTTT. Protein product: CASSATSGGPPSTDTQYF.

The CDR3 here is CASSVALESRFPLHF. The CDR3 nucleotides read TGTGCCAGCAGCGTAGCCCTCGAGTCGCGATTCCCCCTCCACTTT. The J gene is TRBJ1-6, the V gene TRBV9; D is ambiguous. This CDR3 spans 15 amino acids. V lost 0 bases, J lost 13 bases, and 17 bases lay in between. The germline gives CDR1 SGDLS, CDR2 YYNGEE.

The genes are TRBV5-8 and TRBJ2-5; 7 nucleotides align to TRBD1. CDR3 size: 14 residues. Germline V CDR1 and CDR2: SGHTS, YDEGEE. V dropped 2 bases and J dropped 2; count of bases not matched to a gene: 3. In DNA, the CDR3 is TGTGCCAGCAGCTTTTCAGGGGGACAAGAGACCCAGTACTTC. The encoded protein is CASSFSGGQETQYF.

The chain is built from TRBV18 and TRBJ1-1; D call uncertain. The germline V and J ends were trimmed by 3 bases and 1 base, with 15 bases remaining between them. Germline assignment: CDR1 KGHSH and CDR2 LQKENI. This CDR3 is 16 amino acids long. Written as DNA, the CDR3 is TGTGCCAGCTCACCCCGGGAGGGCCTGGGGAACACTGAAGCTTTCTTT. Translation gives CASSPREGLGNTEAFF. The full variable domain, with the rest looked up from reference TRBV18 and TRBJ1-1, is NAGVMQNPRHLVRRRGQEARLRCSPMKGHSHVYWYRQLPEEGLKFMVYLQKENIIDESGMPKERFSAEFPKEGPSILRIQQVVRGDSAAYFCASSPREGLGNTEAFFGQGTRLTVV.

This rearrangement joins TRBV25-1 to TRBJ1-1; the match to TRBD1 covers 7 bases. V shed 6 bases, J shed 1 base, and the junction held 2 bases outside the gene matches. The CDR3 contains 13 residues. Per the germline V gene, CDR1 is MGHDK and CDR2 is SYGVNS. DNA of the CDR3: TGTGCCAGCAGGGACAGGACGAACACTGAAGCTTTCTTT. Protein sequence: CASRDRTNTEAFF. The variable domain in full, with the rest retrieved from reference TRBV25-1 and TRBJ1-1, is EADIYQTPRYLVIGTGKKITLECSQTMGHDKMYWYQQDPGMELHLIHYSYGVNSTEKGDLSSESTVSRIRTEHFPLTLESARPSHTSQYLCASRDRTNTEAFFGQGTRLTVV.

V is TRBV2 and J is TRBJ2-2, with 7 bases fitting TRBD2. The germline V gene encodes CDR1 SNHLY and CDR2 FYNNEI. With V trimmed by 7 bases and J by 2 bases, 1 base remained unmatched. The CDR3 consists of 13 residues. The CDR3 nucleotides are TGTGCCAGCACGGGGGGTAACACCGGGGAGCTGTTTTTT. This encodes CASTGGNTGELFF. Filled out from reference TRBV2 and TRBJ2-2, the complete variable domain reads EPEVTQTPSHQVTQMGQEVILRCVPISNHLYFYWYRQILGQKVEFLVSFYNNEISEKSEIFDDQFSVERPDGSNFTLKIRSTKLEDSAMYFCASTGGNTGELFFGEGSRLTVL.

The chain recombines TRBV12-3 or TRBV12-4 with TRBJ2-2, with a possible D match to TRBD1 (5 bases). The CDR3 contains 13 residues. V was trimmed by 3 bases and J by 5 bases, leaving 7 bases between them. CDR3 sequence (DNA): TGTGCCAGCAGTTTCCAGGGTACCGGGGAGCTGTTTTTT. Translated, it gives CASSFQGTGELFF.

The V gene is TRBV5-1, the J gene TRBJ2-5; the D gene is possibly TRBD2 (7 bases). Germline V gives CDR1 SGHRS, CDR2 YFSETQ. CDR3 length equals 14 residues. V was cut by 4 bases and J by 5 bases, with 15 bases left in between. CDR3 residues: CASSPGGGTETQYF. In DNA form, the CDR3 reads TGCGCCAGCAGCCCGGGCGGGGGCACGGAGACCCAGTACTTC.

The chain combines TRBV12-5 with TRBJ2-3; tentative D call: TRBD2 (6 bases). Germline V gene sequence: CDR1 LGHNT, CDR2 FRNRAP. The length of the CDR3 is 15 residues. The ends were cut back, 1 base at V and 5 bases at J, with 13 bases in the middle. The CDR3 DNA reads as TGTGCTAGTGGTTTGGGGATCCTCGGGGGAGATACGCAGTATTTT. It yields the protein CASGLGILGGDTQYF.

This sequence joins TRBV6-1 and TRBJ2-7; 8 bases line up with TRBD2. From germline, CDR1 is MNHNS and CDR2 SASEGT. V shed 0 bases and J 0 bases; nucleotides not matched to a gene: 7. The CDR3 has 17 amino acids. The CDR3 DNA follows: TGTGCCAGCAGTGAAGCGCGGGGGGTTGGGAGCTCCTACGAGCAGTACTTC. Amino acid sequence: CASSEARGVGSSYEQYF.

CDR3 DNA: TGTGCCAGCAGGGATAGACAGGGTTATCAGCCCCAGCATTTT. Its protein is CASRDRQGYQPQHF. This chain connects TRBV6-1 to TRBJ1-5; TRBD1 matches 7 bases. J was trimmed by 5 bases and V by 6 bases; bases with no gene match: 7. CDR1 is MNHNS and CDR2 is SASEGT in the germline V gene. The CDR3 extends over 14 amino acids.

The chain couples TRBV18 to TRBJ2-1, with 14 bases aligning to TRBD2. The CDR3 runs 15 residues. V was clipped by 3 bases and J by 8 bases; unmatched bases: 3. Germline lookup yields CDR1 KGHSH and CDR2 LQKENI. The CDR3 region has the DNA TGTGCCAGCTCACCGGGACTAGCGGGGGTGGATGAGCAGTTCTTC. It translates to CASSPGLAGVDEQFF.

This clone showed up just once. The V and J genes are TRBV3-1 (or the pseudogene TRBV3-2) and TRBJ2-3; 8 bases are a match to TRBD2. J lost 1 base, V lost 0 bases, and 6 bases had no gene match. The germline V gene has CDR1 LGHDT and CDR2 YNNKEL (reference sequence). There are 17 residues in the CDR3. DNA for the CDR3: TGTGCCAGCAGCCAAGACCCGCCGGGAGGGGGCACAGATACGCAGTATTTT. This codes for CASSQDPPGGGTDTQYF.

This chain connects TRBV5-1 to TRBJ2-2; 8 bases agree with TRBD2. The CDR3 extends over 15 amino acids. From germline, CDR1 is SGHRS and CDR2 YFSETQ. The V gene end was trimmed by 3 bases and the J gene end by 2 bases; junction bases not matched to a gene: 3. CDR3 coding DNA: TGCGCCAGCAGCTCAGCGGGGGCTAACACCGGGGAGCTGTTTTTT. Translated, it gives CASSSAGANTGELFF.

This clone was detected only a few times. This sequence joins TRBV7-6 and TRBJ2-7; 8 bases align to TRBD1. CDR3 length: 13 amino acids. Germline V gene lookup returns CDR1 SGHVS and CDR2 FNYEAQ. The V and J ends lost 1 base and 4 bases, in that order; junction bases with no gene match: 0. The CDR3 region has the DNA TGTGCCAGCAGCTTAGGGACAGGGTACGAGCAGTACTTC. Amino acids: CASSLGTGYEQYF.

This chain joins TRBV6-1 and TRBJ1-4; D may be TRBD1 (5 bases). CDR1 and CDR2 from the germline V gene are MNHNS and SASEGT. CDR3 length: 15 amino acids. V was shortened by 11 bases and J by 3 bases, with 19 bases between the two germline ends. CDR3 DNA: TGTGCCTCCGGGGGTTTTGGATCCTCTAATGAAAAACTGTTTTTT. Translating gives CASGGFGSSNEKLFF.

This clone was observed a few times. This chain joins TRBV3-1 (or the pseudogene TRBV3-2) and TRBJ1-1, with a tentative D call TRBD1 (6 bases). The germline V gene has CDR1 LGHDT and CDR2 YNNKEL (reference sequence). The length of the CDR3 is 14 residues. V lost 5 bases to trimming and J lost 0 bases, with 10 bases between them. The CDR3 is CASSAGEVNTEAFF. CDR3 DNA: TGTGCCAGCAGCGCAGGGGAAGTGAACACTGAAGCTTTCTTT.

CDR3 nucleotides: TGTGCCTGGAGTGCGGCGGGACTAAGAGCAGATACGCAGTATTTT. It yields the protein CAWSAAGLRADTQYF. The chain joins TRBV30 to TRBJ2-3; TRBD2 matches 7 bases. The CDR3 loop spans 15 amino acids. Germline CDR1 and CDR2: GTSNPN and SVGIG (reference sequence). Germline trimming cut 1 base from V and 4 bases from J; bases unmatched to any gene: 8.

The chain links TRBV18 to TRBJ2-7; 11 bases line up with TRBD2. The germline V gene has CDR1 KGHSH and CDR2 LQKENI. This CDR3 is 16 amino acids long. J lost 2 bases, V lost 3 bases, and 6 bases had no gene match. CDR3 DNA: TGTGCCAGCTCACCCCTAGGGACTAGCGGAACCTACGAGCAGTACTTC. This encodes CASSPLGTSGTYEQYF.

The chain couples TRBV5-1 to TRBJ1-1; D gene uncertain. There are 14 residues in the CDR3. V lost 2 bases and J lost 3, with 11 bases in between. Germline CDR1 is SGHRS and CDR2 is YFSETQ. As DNA, the CDR3 is TGCGCCAGCAGCTTTAGCGGGGTTGACACTGAAGCTTTCTTT. This sequence encodes CASSFSGVDTEAFF.

This clone was counted between two and nine times. The rearrangement links TRBV6-5 to TRBJ2-7; 8 bases align to TRBD2. The CDR3 is 15 residues long. With V trimmed by 2 bases and J by 4 bases, 7 bases remained unmatched. Germline V gives CDR1 MNHEY, CDR2 SVGAGI. CDR3 protein: CASSYITSGPYEQYF. The CDR3 coding sequence is TGTGCCAGCAGTTACATTACTAGCGGACCATACGAGCAGTACTTC.

CDR3 nucleotides: TGTGCCAGCAGTTTCGGGGACAGCTCCTACGAGCAGTACTTC. Encoded protein: CASSFGDSSYEQYF. The V and J genes are TRBV27 and TRBJ2-7; the match to TRBD1 covers 7 bases. Germline CDR1 is MNHEY and CDR2 is SMNVEV (reference sequence). V lost 3 bases and J lost 0; bases outside the gene matches: 2. The CDR3 runs to 14 residues.

J is TRBJ2-5 and V is TRBV7-2, with a weak D call TRBD2 (7 bases). The CDR3 spans 13 residues. From germline, CDR1 is SGHTA and CDR2 FQGNSA. The V gene lost 8 bases and the J gene lost 2 bases, with 12 bases spanning the gap. This CDR3 is CASRGAVQETQYF. The CDR3 nucleotides are TGTGCCAGCCGGGGGGCGGTTCAAGAGACCCAGTACTTC.

This clone was seen just once. The chain employs TRBV7-3 and TRBJ2-3; TRBD2 matches at 11 bases. V lost 5 bases, J lost 5 bases, and 15 bases stayed unmatched. CDR1 and CDR2 from the germline V gene are SGHTA and FQGTGA. CDR3 length: 18 amino acids. CDR3 nucleotide sequence: TGTGCCAGCAGCGAGAGTTTGGTAGCGGGGGGGCAAGGAGATACGCAGTATTTT. Protein sequence: CASSESLVAGGQGDTQYF.

This rearrangement joins TRBV15 to TRBJ2-5, with D tentatively TRBD2 (5 bases). V was clipped by 1 base and J by 0 bases, with 12 bases between them. Germline V gene lookup returns CDR1 LNHNV and CDR2 YYDKDF (reference sequence). This CDR3 has 16 residues. The DNA of the CDR3 is TGTGCCACCAGCAGAGGGAACGGGGAGTACCAAGAGACCCAGTACTTC. Translated: CATSRGNGEYQETQYF.

The chain is built from TRBV20-1 and TRBJ2-1; tentatively, D is TRBD1 (5 bases). CDR3 size: 11 residues. Per germline, CDR1 DFQATT and CDR2 SNEGSKA (reference sequence). V lost 3 bases, J lost 10 bases, and 10 bases lay in between. As DNA, the CDR3 is TGCAGTGCTAGCGGACAAGTCGAGCAGTTCTTC. Translation: CSASGQVEQFF.

The chain combines TRBV11-1 with TRBJ1-4, with 10 bases fitting TRBD1. J was trimmed by 8 bases and V by 5 bases; bases with no gene match: 8. The CDR3 sequence is 15 residues long. The germline V gene has CDR1 SGHAT and CDR2 FQDESV (reference sequence). The CDR3 region is CASSLIGQGDEKLFF. CDR3 in DNA: TGTGCCAGCAGCCTGATCGGACAGGGGGACGAAAAACTGTTTTTT.

The gene calls are TRBV5-6 and TRBJ1-2; 7 bases fit TRBD1. Germline CDR1 and CDR2: SGHDT and YYEEEE. With V trimmed by 3 bases and J by 0 bases, 8 bases remained unmatched. This CDR3 spans 16 amino acids. This chain's CDR3 is CASSSTRGEANYGYTF. The CDR3 DNA sequence: TGTGCCAGCAGCTCGACCAGGGGGGAAGCTAACTATGGCTACACCTTC.

The chain joins TRBV4-1 to TRBJ1-1; D uncertain. This CDR3 contains 15 residues. CDR1 is MGHRA, CDR2 YSYEKL, per germline. V was clipped by 1 base and J by 0 bases, with 9 bases between them. This chain's CDR3 is CASSQAGLLNTEAFF. The DNA for the CDR3 is TGCGCCAGCAGCCAAGCCGGACTGTTGAACACTGAAGCTTTCTTT.